The clone carrying this TCR beta chain came up many times. Original processing methods: Ranging from roughly 20,000 to 690,600, TCR counts per sample had a median value of 95,638. TCRdb re-derived calls from the 5' RACE reads in MiXCR, one entry per CDR3 protein. The V and J calls were not made by the authors but by TCRdb's processing. The table has tens of thousands of distinct CDR3 sequences, more than 7% seen once; the top ten hold over 2%. This entry comes from a study of human T cells and chemical hapten exposure. The CDR3 covers 12 residues. V gave up 4 bases and J gave up 4 bases, with 9 bases separating them. Germline-derived CDR1 and CDR2 are SGHDT and YYEEEE. Unfractionated whole blood served as the source for total RNA extraction.

The clonotype originates from a male donor in good health. V and J are TRBV5-6 and TRBJ2-7; D remains unclear. CDR3 nucleotide sequence: TGTGCCAGCAGCAAGCCCCCTTACGAGCAGTACTTC. It encodes CASSKPPYEQYF.